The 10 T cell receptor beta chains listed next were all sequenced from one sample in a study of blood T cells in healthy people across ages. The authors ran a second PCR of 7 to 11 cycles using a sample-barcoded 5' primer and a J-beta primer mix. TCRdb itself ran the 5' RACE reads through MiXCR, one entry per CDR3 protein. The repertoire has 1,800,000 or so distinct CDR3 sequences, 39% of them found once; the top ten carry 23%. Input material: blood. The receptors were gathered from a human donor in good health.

CDR3 DNA sequence: TGTGCCAGCAGACTACAGGGTGACACTAATCAGCCCCAGCATTTT. Its protein is CASRLQGDTNQPQHF. This sequence joins TRBV27 and TRBJ1-5; tentative D call: TRBD1 (6 bases). Germline V lookup: CDR1 MNHEY, CDR2 SMNVEV (reference sequence). Trimming pared 6 bases from V and 4 bases from J, leaving 16 bases between. This CDR3 comprises 15 residues.

The CDR3 is CASSLDRPERAYEQYF. For the CDR3, the DNA is TGTGCCAGCAGCTTAGACCGCCCCGAACGGGCCTACGAGCAGTACTTC. This chain links TRBV7-2 with TRBJ2-7; no reliable D call. V gave up 1 base and J gave up 2 bases, with 15 bases separating them. Germline-derived CDR1 and CDR2 are SGHTA and FQGNSA. This CDR3 spans 16 amino acids.

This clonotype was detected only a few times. The CDR3 region is CSVLQGLPYGYTF. The CDR3 region has the DNA TGCAGCGTCTTGCAGGGGCTCCCCTATGGCTACACCTTC. This chain uses TRBV29-1 with TRBJ1-2; perhaps TRBD1 as D (6 bases). Germline CDR1 is SQVTM and CDR2 is ANQGSEA. The CDR3 sequence is 13 residues long. V dropped 6 bases and J dropped 4 bases, with 15 bases sitting between them.

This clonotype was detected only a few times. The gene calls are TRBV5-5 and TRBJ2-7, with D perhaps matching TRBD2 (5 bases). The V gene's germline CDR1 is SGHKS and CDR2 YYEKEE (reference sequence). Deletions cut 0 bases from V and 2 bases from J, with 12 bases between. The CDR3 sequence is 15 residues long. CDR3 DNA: TGTGCCAGCAGCTTGGCGGGGTACGAAGCCTACGAGCAGTACTTC. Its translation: CASSLAGYEAYEQYF.

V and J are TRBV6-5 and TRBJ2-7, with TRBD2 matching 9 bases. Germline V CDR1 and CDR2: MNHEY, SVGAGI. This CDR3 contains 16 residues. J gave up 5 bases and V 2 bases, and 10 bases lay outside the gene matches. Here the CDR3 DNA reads TGTGCCAGCAGTTACGACACCGGGACTAGCCTCCACGAGCAGTACTTC. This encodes CASSYDTGTSLHEQYF.

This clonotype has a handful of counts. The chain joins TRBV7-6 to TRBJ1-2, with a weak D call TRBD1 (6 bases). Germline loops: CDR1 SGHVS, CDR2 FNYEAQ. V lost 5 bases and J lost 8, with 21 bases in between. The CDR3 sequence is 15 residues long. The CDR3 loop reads CASSEGEQGIEGYTF. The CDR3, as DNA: TGTGCCAGCAGCGAAGGGGAACAGGGTATAGAAGGCTACACCTTC. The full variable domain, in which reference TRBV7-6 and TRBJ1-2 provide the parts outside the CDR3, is GAGVSQSPRYKVTKRGQDVALRCDPISGHVSLYWYRQALGQGPEFLTYFNYEAQQDKSGLPNDRFSAERPEGSISTLTIQRTEQRDSAMYRCASSEGEQGIEGYTFGSGTRLTVV.

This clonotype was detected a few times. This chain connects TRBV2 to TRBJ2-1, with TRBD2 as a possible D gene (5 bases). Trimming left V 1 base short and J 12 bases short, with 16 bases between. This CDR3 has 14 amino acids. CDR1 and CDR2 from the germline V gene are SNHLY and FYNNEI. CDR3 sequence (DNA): TGTGCCAGCAGTGAAGGACAAAGGGTCCTAGCGCAGTTCTTC. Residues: CASSEGQRVLAQFF.

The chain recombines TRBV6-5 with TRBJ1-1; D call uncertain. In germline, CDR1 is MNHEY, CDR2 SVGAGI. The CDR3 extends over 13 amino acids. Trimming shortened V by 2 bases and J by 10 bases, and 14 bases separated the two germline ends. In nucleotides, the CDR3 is TGTGCCAGCAGTTACGGGGAGAACCTAGTAGCTTTCTTT. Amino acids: CASSYGENLVAFF.

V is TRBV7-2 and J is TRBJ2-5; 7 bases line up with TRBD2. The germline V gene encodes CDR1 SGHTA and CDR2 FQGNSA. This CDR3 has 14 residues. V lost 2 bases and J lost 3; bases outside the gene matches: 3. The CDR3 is CASSLNAGEETQYF. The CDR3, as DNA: TGTGCCAGCAGCTTAAATGCGGGGGAAGAGACCCAGTACTTC.

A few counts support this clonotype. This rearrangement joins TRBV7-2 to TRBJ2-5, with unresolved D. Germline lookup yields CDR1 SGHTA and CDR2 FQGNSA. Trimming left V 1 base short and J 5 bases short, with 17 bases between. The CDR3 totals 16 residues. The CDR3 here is CASSLVMNLLRETQYF. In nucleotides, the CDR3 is TGTGCCAGCAGCTTAGTAATGAATCTCCTCAGGGAGACCCAGTACTTC.